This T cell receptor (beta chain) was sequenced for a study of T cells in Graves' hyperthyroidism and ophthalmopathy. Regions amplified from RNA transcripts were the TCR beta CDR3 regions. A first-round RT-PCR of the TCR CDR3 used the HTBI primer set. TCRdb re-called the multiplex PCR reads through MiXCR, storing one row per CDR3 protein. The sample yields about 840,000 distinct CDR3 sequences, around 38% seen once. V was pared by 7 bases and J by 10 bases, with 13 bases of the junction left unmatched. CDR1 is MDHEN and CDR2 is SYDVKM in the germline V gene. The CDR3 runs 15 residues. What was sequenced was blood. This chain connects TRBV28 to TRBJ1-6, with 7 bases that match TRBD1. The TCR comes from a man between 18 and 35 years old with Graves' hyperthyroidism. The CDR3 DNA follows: TGTGCCAGCACCCAACCGGGACAGTCTCGCTCACCCCTCCACTTT. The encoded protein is CASTQPGQSRSPLHF.